This entry describes one T cell receptor beta chain. Trimming removed 1 base at V and 2 bases at J, with 6 bases between. Germline V gene data show CDR1 as MGHRA and CDR2 as YSYEKL. The CDR3 loop spans 14 amino acids. The sample originates from a study of blood T cell repertoires in COVID-19. TCRdb keeps only in-frame clones here, not all; method: immunoSEQ multiplex PCR. The sample records approximately 290,000 clones, about 85% being singletons. The specimen sequenced was peripheral blood. The origin of this receptor is a young man with active or convalescent COVID-19. The J gene is TRBJ1-5, the V gene TRBV4-1; D unclear. Written as DNA, the CDR3 is TGCGCCAGCAGCCAAGGCAGTGGCAATCAGCCCCAGCATTTT. It codes for CASSQGSGNQPQHF.